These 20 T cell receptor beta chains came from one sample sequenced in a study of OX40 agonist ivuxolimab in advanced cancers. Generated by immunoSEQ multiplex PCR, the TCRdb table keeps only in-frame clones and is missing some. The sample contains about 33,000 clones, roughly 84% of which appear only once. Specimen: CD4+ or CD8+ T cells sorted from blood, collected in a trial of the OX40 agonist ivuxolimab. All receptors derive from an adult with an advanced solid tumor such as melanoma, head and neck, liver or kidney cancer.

The CDR3: CANSGGDEKLFF. The CDR3 region has the DNA TGTGCCAACTCGGGGGGGGACGAAAAACTGTTTTTT. The chain recombines TRBV28 with TRBJ1-4, with a tentative D call TRBD1 (5 bases). The CDR3 has 12 residues. The V and J ends lost 10 bases and 8 bases respectively, with 14 bases between them. Per germline, CDR1 MDHEN and CDR2 SYDVKM.

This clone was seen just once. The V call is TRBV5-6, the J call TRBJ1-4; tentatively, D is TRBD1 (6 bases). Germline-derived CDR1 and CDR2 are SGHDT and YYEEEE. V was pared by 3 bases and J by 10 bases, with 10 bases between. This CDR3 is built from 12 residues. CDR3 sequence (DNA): TGTGCCAGCAGCTCTCCGACAGGAAAACTGTTTTTT. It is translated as CASSSPTGKLFF.

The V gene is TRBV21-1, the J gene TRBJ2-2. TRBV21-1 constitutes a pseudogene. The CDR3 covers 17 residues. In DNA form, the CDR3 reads TGTGCCAGCAGCAAAGCGGTCGGATACCTGAACACCGGGGAGCTGTTTTTT. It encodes CASSKAVGYLNTGELFF.

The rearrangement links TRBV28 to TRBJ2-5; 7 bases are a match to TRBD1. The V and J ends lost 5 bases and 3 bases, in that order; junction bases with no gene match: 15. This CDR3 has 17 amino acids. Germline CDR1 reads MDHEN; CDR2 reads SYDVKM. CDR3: CASSPYGRGTDKETQYF. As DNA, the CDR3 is TGTGCCAGCAGTCCATATGGGAGAGGGACAGATAAAGAGACCCAGTACTTC.

The CDR3 sequence is CASSLGRGVETQYF. CDR3 nucleotide sequence: TGTGCCAGCAGCTTAGGAAGAGGGGTGGAGACCCAGTACTTC. J is TRBJ2-5 and V is TRBV13; D is perhaps TRBD1 or TRBD2 (5 bases each). The V end lost 0 bases, the J end lost 5 bases, and 10 bases lay between the germline ends. This CDR3 spans 14 amino acids. The germline CDR1 and CDR2 sequences are PRHDT and FYEKMQ (reference sequence).

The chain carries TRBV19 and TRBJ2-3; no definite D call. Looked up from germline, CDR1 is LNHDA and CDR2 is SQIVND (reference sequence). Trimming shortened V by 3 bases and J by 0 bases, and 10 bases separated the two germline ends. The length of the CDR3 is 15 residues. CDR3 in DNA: TGTGCCAGTAGTATTGGAACGGCCAGCACAGATACGCAGTATTTT. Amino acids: CASSIGTASTDTQYF.

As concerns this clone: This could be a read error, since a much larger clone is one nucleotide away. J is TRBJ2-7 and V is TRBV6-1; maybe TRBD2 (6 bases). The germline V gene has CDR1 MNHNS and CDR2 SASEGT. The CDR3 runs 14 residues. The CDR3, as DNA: TGTGCCAGCAGGGGGGGAGCCAGCCTCTACGGGCAGTACTTC. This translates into CASRGGASLYGQYF.

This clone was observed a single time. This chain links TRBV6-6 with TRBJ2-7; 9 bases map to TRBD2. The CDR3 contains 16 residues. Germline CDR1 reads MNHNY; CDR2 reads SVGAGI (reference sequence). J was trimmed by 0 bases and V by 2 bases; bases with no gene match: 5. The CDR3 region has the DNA TGTGCCAGCAGTTACGAACTAGCGGGCCTCTCCTACGAGCAGTACTTC. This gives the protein CASSYELAGLSYEQYF.

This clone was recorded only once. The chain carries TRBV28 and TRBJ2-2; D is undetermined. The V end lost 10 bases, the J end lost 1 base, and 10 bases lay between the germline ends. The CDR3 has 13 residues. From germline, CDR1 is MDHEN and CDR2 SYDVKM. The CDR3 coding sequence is TGTGCCACTAGAACGGGGAACACCGGGGAGCTGTTTTTT. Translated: CATRTGNTGELFF.

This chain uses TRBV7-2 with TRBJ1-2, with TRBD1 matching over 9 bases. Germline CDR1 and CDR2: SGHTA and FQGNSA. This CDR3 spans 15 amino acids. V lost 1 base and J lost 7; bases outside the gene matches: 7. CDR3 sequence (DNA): TGTGCCAGCAGCTTAGTCTTTACAGGGGGCGGTGGCTACACCTTC. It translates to CASSLVFTGGGGYTF.

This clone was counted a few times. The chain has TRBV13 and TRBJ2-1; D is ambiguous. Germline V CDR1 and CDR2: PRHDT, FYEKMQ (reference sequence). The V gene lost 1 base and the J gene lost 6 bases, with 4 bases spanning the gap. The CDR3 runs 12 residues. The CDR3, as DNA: TGTGCCAGCAGCTTAGAGTCCAATGAGCAGTTCTTC. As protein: CASSLESNEQFF.

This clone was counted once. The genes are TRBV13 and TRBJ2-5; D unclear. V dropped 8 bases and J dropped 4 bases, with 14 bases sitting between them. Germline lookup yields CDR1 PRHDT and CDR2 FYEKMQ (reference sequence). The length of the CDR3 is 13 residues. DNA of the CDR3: TGTGCCAGCTCGGAGCGAGTGAGAGAGACCCAGTACTTC. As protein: CASSERVRETQYF.

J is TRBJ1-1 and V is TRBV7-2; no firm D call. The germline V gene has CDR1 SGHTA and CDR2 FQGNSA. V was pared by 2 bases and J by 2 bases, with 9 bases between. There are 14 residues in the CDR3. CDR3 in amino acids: CASSLTLSNTEAFF. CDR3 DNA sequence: TGTGCCAGCAGCTTAACCCTAAGTAACACTGAAGCTTTCTTT.

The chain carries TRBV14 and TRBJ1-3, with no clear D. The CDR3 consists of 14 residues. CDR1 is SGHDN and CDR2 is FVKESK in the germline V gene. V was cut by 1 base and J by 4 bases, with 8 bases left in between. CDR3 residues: CASSQGGLGNTIYF. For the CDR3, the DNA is TGTGCCAGCAGCCAAGGCGGTCTCGGAAACACCATATATTTT.

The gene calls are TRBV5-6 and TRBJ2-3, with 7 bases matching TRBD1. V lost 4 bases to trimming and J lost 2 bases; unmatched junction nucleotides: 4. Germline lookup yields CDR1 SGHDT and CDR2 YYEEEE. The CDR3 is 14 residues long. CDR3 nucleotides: TGTGCCAGCAGCGCCGGGACAGCCACAGATACGCAGTATTTT. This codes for CASSAGTATDTQYF.

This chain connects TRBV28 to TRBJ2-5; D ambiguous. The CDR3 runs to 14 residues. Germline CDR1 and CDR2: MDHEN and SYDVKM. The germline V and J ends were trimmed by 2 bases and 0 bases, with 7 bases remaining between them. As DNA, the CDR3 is TGTGCCAGCAGTTTAGGGTCAGACCAAGAGACCCAGTACTTC. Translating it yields CASSLGSDQETQYF.

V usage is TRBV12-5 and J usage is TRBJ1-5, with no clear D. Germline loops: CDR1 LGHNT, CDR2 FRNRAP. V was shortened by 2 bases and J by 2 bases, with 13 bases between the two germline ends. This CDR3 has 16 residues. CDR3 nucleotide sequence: TGTGCTAGTGGTTTGAATAAGATATACGGCAATCAGCCCCAGCATTTT. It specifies CASGLNKIYGNQPQHF.

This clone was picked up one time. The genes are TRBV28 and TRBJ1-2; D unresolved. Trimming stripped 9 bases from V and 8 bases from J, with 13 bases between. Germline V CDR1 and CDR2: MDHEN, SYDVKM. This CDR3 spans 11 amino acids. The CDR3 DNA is TGTGCCAGGATCCCCCCGCGAGGCTACACCTTC. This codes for CARIPPRGYTF.

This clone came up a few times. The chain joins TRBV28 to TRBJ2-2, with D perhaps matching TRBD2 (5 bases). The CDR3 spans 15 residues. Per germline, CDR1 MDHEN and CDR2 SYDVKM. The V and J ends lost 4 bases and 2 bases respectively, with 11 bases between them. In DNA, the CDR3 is TGTGCCAGCAGTTCCCCTCGGGGTAACACCGGGGAGCTGTTTTTT. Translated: CASSSPRGNTGELFF. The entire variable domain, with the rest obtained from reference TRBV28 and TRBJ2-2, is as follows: DVKVTQSSRYLVKRTGEKVFLECVQDMDHENMFWYRQDPGLGLRLIYFSYDVKMKEKGDIPEGYSVSREKKERFSLILESASTNQTSMYLCASSSPRGNTGELFFGEGSRLTVL.

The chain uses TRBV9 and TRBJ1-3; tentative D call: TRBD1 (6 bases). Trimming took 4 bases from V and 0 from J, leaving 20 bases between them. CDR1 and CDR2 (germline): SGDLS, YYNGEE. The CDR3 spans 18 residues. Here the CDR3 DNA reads TGTGCCAGCAGCAACCAAGCTCAGGGGCCGAACTCTGGAAACACCATATATTTT. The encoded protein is CASSNQAQGPNSGNTIYF.